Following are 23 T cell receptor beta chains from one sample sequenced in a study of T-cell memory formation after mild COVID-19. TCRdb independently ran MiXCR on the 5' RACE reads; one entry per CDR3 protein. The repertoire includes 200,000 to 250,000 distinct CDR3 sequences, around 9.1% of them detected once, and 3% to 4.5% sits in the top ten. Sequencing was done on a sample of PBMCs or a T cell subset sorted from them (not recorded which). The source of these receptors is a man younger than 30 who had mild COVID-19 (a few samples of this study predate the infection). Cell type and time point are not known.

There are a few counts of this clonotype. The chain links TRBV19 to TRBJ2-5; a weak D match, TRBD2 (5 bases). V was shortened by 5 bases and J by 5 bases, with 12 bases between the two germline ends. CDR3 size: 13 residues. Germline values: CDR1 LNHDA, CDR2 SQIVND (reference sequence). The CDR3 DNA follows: TGTGCCAGTAGTGGGTCGAGGGCGGAGACCCAGTACTTC. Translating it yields CASSGSRAETQYF.

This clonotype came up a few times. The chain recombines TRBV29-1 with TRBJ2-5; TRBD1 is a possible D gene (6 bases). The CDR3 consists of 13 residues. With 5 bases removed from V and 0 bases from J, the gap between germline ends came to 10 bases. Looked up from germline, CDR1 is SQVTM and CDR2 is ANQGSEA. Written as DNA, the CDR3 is TGCAGCGTTTCTACAGGGTACCAAGAGACCCAGTACTTC. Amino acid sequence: CSVSTGYQETQYF.

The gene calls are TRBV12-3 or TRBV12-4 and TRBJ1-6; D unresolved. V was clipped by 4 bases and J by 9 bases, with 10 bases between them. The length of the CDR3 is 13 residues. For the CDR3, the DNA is TGTGCCAGCAGTTGGACGAGGACTTCACCCCTCCACTTT. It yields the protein CASSWTRTSPLHF.

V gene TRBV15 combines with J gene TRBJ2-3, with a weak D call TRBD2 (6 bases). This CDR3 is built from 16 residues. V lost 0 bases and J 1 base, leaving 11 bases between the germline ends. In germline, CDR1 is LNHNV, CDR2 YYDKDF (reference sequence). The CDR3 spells CATSRDGDSRTDTQYF. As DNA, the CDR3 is TGTGCCACCAGCAGAGATGGGGACTCCCGCACAGATACGCAGTATTTT.

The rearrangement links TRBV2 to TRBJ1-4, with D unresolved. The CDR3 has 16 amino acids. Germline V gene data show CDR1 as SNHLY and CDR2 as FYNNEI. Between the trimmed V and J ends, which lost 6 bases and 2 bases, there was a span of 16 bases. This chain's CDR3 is CASSGRTSRTNEKLFF. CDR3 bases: TGTGCCAGCAGCGGACGGACCTCAAGGACTAATGAAAAACTGTTTTTT.

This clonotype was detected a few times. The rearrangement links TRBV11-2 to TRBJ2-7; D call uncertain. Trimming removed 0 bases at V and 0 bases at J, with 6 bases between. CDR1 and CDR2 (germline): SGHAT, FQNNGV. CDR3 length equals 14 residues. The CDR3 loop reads CASSLEPRSYEQYF. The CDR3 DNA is TGTGCCAGCAGCTTAGAACCACGCTCCTACGAGCAGTACTTC.

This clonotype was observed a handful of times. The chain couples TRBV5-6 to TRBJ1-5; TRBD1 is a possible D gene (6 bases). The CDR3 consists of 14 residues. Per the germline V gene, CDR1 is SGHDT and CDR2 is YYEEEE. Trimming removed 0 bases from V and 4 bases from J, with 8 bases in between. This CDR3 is CASSLDRDNQPQHF. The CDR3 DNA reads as TGTGCCAGCAGCTTGGACAGGGATAATCAGCCCCAGCATTTT.

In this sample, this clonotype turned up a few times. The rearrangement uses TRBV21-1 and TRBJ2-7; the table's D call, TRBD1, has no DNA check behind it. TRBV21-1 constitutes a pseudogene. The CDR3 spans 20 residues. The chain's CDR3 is CASSKKGYRAQPFRRGEQYF. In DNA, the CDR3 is TGTGCCAGCAGCAAAAAGGGGTATCGGGCTCAGCCCTTTCGTCGCGGGGAGCAGTACTTC.

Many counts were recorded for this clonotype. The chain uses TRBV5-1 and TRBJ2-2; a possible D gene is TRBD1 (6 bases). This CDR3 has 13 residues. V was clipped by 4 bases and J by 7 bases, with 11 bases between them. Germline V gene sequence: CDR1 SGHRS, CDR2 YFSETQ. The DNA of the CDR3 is TGCGCCAGCAGCCCAGGGGTCAACGGGGAGCTGTTTTTT. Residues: CASSPGVNGELFF.

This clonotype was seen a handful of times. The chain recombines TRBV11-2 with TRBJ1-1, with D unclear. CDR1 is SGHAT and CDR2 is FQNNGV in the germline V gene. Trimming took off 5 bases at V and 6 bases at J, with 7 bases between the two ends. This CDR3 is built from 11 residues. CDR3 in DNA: TGTGCCAGCAGCCCGTATGCTGAAGCTTTCTTT. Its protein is CASSPYAEAFF.

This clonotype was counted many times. The CDR3 DNA is TGCGCCAGCAGCCGGGGTGGGGCGGATGCGTCATACAATGAGCAGTTCTTC. It specifies CASSRGGADASYNEQFF. The V call is TRBV5-1, the J call TRBJ2-1; D may be TRBD1 or TRBD2 (5 bases each). Trimming took off 4 bases at V and 4 bases at J, with 21 bases between the two ends. The V gene's germline CDR1 is SGHRS and CDR2 YFSETQ. CDR3 length equals 17 residues.

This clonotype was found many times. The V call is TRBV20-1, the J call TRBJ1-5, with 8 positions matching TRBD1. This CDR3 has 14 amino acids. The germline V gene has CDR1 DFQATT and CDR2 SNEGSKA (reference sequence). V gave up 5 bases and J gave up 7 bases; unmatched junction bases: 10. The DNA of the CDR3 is TGCAGTGCTCGAGGACAGGGTGGGTACCAGCCCCAGCATTTT. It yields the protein CSARGQGGYQPQHF.

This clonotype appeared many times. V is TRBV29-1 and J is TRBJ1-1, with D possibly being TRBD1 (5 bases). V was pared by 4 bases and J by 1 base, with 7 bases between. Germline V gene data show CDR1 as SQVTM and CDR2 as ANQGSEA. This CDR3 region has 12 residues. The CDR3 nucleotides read TGCAGCGTTGGCGGGGGGAACACTGAAGCTTTCTTT. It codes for CSVGGGNTEAFF.

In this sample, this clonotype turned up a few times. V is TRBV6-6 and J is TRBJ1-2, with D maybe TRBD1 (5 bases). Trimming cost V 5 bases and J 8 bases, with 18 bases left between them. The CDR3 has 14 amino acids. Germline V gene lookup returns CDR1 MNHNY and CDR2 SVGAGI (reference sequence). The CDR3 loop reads CASSPSGARGGYTF. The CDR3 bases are TGTGCCAGCAGTCCCTCTGGGGCCCGAGGGGGCTACACCTTC.

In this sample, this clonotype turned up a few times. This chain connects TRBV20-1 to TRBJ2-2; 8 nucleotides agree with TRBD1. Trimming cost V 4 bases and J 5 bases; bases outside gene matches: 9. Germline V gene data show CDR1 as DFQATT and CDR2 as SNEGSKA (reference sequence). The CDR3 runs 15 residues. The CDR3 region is CSATSDRGRTGELFF. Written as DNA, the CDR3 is TGCAGTGCTACCTCAGACAGGGGCAGGACCGGGGAGCTGTTTTTT.

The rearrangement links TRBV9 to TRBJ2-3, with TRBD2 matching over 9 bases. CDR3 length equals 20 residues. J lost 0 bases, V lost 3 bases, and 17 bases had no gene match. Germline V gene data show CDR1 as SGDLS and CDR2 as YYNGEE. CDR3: CASSAPRSSGGTASTDTQYF. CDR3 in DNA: TGTGCCAGCAGCGCCCCTAGGAGTAGCGGGGGAACCGCTAGCACAGATACGCAGTATTTT. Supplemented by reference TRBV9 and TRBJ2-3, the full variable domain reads DSGVTQTPKHLITATGQRVTLRCSPRSGDLSVYWYQQSLDQGLQFLIQYYNGEERAKGNILERFSAQQFPDLHSELNLSSLELGDSALYFCASSAPRSSGGTASTDTQYFGPGTRLTVL.

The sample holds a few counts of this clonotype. The CDR3 DNA is TGTGCCAGCAGCTTAGTTCCTAGCGGGGGGGCAGATACGCAGTATTTT. It encodes CASSLVPSGGADTQYF. The V call is TRBV7-2, the J call TRBJ2-3; 12 nucleotides align to TRBD2. With 1 base clipped from V and 4 bases from J, the junction kept 3 bases outside the gene matches. CDR3 length: 16 residues. Germline-derived CDR1 and CDR2 are SGHTA and FQGNSA. The full variable domain, rest sourced from reference TRBV7-2 and TRBJ2-3, is GAGVSQSPSNKVTEKGKDVELRCDPISGHTALYWYRQSLGQGLEFLIYFQGNSAPDKSGLPSDRFSAERTGGSVSTLTIQRTQQEDSAVYLCASSLVPSGGADTQYFGPGTRLTVL.

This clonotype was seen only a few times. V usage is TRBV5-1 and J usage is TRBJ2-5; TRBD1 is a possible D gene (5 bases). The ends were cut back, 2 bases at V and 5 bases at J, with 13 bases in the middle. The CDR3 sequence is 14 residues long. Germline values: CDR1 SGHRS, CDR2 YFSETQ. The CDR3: CASSFIQGSETQYF. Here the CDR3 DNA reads TGCGCCAGCAGCTTTATCCAGGGTTCGGAGACCCAGTACTTC.

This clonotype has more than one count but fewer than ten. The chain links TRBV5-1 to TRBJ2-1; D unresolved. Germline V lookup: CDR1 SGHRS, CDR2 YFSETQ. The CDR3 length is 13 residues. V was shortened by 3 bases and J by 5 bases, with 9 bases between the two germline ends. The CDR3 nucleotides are TGCGCCAGCAGCTCCGACCCAAACAATGAGCAGTTCTTC. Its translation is CASSSDPNNEQFF. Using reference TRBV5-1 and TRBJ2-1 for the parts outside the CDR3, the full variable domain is KAGVTQTPRYLIKTRGQQVTLSCSPISGHRSVSWYQQTPGQGLQFLFEYFSETQRNKGNFPGRFSGRQFSNSRSEMNVSTLELGDSALYLCASSSDPNNEQFFGPGTRLTVL.

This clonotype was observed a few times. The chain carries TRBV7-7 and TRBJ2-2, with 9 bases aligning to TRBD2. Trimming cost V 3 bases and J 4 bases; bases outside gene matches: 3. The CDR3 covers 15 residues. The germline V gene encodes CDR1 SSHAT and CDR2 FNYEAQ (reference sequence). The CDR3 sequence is CASSLFSGGTGELFF. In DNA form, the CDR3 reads TGTGCCAGCAGCTTGTTTAGCGGGGGCACCGGGGAGCTGTTTTTT.

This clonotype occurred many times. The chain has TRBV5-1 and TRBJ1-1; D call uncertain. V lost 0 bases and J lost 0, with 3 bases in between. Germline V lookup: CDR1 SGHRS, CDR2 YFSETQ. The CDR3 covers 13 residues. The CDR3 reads CASSLAVNTEAFF. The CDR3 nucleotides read TGCGCCAGCAGCTTGGCTGTGAACACTGAAGCTTTCTTT. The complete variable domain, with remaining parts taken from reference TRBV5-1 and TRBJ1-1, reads KAGVTQTPRYLIKTRGQQVTLSCSPISGHRSVSWYQQTPGQGLQFLFEYFSETQRNKGNFPGRFSGRQFSNSRSEMNVSTLELGDSALYLCASSLAVNTEAFFGQGTRLTVV.

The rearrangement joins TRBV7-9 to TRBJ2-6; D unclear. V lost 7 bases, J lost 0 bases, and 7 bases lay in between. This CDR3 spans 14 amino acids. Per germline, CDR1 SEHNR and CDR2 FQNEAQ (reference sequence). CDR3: CASNHRSGANVLTF. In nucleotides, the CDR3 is TGTGCCAGCAACCACCGCTCTGGGGCCAACGTCCTGACTTTC.

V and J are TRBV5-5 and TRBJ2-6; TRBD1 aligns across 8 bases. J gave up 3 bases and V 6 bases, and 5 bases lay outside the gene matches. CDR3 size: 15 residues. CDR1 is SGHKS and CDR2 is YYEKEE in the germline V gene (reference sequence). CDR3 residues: CASMPGGGGANVLTF. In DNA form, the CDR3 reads TGTGCCAGCATGCCAGGGGGCGGTGGGGCCAACGTCCTGACTTTC.